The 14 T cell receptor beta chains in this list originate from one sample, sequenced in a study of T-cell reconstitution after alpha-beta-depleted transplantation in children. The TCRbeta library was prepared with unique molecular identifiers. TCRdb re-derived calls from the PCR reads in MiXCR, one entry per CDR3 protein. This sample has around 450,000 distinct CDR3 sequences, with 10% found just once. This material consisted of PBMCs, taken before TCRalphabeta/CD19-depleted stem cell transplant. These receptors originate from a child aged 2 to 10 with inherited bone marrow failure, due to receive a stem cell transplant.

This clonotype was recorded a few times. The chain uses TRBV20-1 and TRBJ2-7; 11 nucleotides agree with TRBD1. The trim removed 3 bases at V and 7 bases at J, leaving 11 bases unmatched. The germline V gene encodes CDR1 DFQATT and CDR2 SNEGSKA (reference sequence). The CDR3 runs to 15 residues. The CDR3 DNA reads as TGCAGTGCTAGCCCATGGGGACAGGGGGTTGATGAGCAGTACTTC. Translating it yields CSASPWGQGVDEQYF.

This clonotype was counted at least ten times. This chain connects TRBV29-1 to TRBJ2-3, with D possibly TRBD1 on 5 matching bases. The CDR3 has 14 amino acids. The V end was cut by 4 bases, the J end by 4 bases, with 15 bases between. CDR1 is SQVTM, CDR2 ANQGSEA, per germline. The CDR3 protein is CSVALVRGADTQYF. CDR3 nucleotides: TGCAGCGTTGCTCTAGTAAGGGGCGCAGATACGCAGTATTTT.

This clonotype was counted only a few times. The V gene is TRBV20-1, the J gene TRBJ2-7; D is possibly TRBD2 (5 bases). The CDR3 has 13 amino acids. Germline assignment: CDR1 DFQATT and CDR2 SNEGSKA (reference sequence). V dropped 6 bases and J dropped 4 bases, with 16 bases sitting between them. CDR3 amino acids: CSAGELRVYEQYF. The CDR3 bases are TGCAGTGCCGGGGAGCTGAGGGTATACGAGCAGTACTTC.

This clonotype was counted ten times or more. The CDR3 spells CATQKWLAEQETQYF. The CDR3 DNA is TGTGCCACCCAAAAGTGGCTAGCGGAACAAGAGACCCAGTACTTC. This chain uses TRBV6-1 with TRBJ2-5; TRBD2 aligns across 7 bases. Germline CDR1 is MNHNS and CDR2 is SASEGT. This CDR3 is 15 amino acids long. V shed 10 bases and J 2 bases; nucleotides not matched to a gene: 13.

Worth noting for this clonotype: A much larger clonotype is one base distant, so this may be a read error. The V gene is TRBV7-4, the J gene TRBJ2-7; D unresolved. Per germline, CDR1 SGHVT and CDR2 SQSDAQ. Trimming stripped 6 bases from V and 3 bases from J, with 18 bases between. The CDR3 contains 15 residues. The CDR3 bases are TGTGCCAGCAGGCACGGAATGGACCGATTCTACGAGCAGTACTTC. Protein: CASRHGMDRFYEQYF.

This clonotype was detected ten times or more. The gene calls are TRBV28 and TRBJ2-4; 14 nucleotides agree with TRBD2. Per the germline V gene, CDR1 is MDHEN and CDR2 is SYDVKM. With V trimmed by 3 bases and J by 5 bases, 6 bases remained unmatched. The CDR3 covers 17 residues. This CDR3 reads CASSFGLAGGAENIQYF. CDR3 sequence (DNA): TGTGCCAGCAGTTTCGGACTAGCGGGAGGTGCGGAAAACATTCAGTACTTC.

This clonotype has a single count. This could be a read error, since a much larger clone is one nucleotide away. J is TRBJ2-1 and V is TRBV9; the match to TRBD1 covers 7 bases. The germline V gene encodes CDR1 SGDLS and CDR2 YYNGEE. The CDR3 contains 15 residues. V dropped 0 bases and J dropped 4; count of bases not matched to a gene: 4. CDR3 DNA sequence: TGTGCCAGCAGCGTAGCCGGGACAGCTTACAATGAGCAGTTCTTC. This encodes CASSVAGTAYNEQFF.

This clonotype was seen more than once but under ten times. As DNA, the CDR3 is TGTGCCAGTAGTATAGGTCCGGGGATATACAATGAGCAGTTCTTC. This encodes CASSIGPGIYNEQFF. The chain joins TRBV19 to TRBJ2-1; D is perhaps TRBD2 (5 bases). V was trimmed by 1 base and J by 4 bases, leaving 11 bases between them. CDR1 LNHDA and CDR2 SQIVND come from the germline V gene (reference sequence). This CDR3 has 15 residues.

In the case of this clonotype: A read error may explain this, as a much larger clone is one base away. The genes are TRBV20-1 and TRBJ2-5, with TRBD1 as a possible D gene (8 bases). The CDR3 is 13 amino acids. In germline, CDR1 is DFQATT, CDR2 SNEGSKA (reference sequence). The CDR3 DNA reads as TGCAGAGCGATCGAGGACAGGGAGGGGACCCAGTACTTC. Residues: CRAIEDREGTQYF.

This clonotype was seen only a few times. CDR3 in DNA: TGTGCCAGCAGCCAAGATGGTAGCGGGAGGGCCGGGTCCTACGAGCAGTACTTC. Translated, it gives CASSQDGSGRAGSYEQYF. The chain employs TRBV3-1 and TRBJ2-7, with 11 bases lining up with TRBD2. Per the germline V gene, CDR1 is LGHDT and CDR2 is YNNKEL (reference sequence). This CDR3 comprises 18 residues. The V segment lost 0 bases and the J segment 1 base; nucleotides outside the gene matches: 8.

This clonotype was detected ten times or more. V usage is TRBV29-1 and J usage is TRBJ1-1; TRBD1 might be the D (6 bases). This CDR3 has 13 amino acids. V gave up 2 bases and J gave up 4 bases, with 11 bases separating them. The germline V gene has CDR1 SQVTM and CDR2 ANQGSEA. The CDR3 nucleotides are TGCAGCGTTGAAAGACAGGCGAGCACTGAAGCTTTCTTT. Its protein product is CSVERQASTEAFF. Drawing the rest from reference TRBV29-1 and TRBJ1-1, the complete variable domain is SAVISQKPSRDICQRGTSLTIQCQVDSQVTMMFWYRQQPGQSLTLIATANQGSEATYESGFVIDKFPISRPNLTFSTLTVSNMSPEDSSIYLCSVERQASTEAFFGQGTRLTVV.

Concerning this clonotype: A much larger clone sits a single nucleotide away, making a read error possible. CDR3 region: CASSQDGLRPGEQFF. The CDR3 DNA reads TGTGCCAGCAGCCAAGATGGGCTCCGGCCGGGTGAGCAGTTCTTC. The chain carries TRBV14 and TRBJ2-1; D remains unclear. V gave up 0 bases and J gave up 9 bases, with 15 bases separating them. The CDR3 covers 15 residues. The V gene's germline CDR1 is SGHDN and CDR2 FVKESK.

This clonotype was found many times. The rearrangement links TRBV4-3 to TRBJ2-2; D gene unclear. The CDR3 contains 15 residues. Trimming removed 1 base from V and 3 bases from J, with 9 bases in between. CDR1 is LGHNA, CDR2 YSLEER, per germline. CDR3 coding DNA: TGCGCCAGCAGCCAAGGAGAGGTGTACACCGGGGAGCTGTTTTTT. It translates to CASSQGEVYTGELFF.

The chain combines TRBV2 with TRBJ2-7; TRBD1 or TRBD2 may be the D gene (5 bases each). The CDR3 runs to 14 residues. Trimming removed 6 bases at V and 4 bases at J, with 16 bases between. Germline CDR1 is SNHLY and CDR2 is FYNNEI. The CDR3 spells CASRGVGLSYEQYF. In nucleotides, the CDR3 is TGTGCCAGCAGGGGGGTCGGGTTGTCTTACGAGCAGTACTTC.